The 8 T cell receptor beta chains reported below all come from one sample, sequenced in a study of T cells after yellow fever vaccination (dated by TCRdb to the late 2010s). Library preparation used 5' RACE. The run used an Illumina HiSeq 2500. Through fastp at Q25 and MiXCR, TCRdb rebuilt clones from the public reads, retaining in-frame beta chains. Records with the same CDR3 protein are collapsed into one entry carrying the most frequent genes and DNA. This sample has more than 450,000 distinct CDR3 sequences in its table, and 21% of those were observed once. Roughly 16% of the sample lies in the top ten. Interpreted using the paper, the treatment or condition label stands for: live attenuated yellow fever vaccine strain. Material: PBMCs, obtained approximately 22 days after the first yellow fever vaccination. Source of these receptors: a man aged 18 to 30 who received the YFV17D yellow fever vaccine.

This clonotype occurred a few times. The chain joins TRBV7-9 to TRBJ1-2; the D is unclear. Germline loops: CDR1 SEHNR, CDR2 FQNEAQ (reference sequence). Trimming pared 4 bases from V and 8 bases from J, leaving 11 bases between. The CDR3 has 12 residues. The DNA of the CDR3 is TGTGCCAGCAGCTCTACACGGGGAGGCTACACCTTC. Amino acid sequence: CASSSTRGGYTF.

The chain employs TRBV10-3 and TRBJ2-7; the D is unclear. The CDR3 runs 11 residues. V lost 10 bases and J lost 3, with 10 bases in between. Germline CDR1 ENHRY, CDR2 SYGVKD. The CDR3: CATSEYYEQYF. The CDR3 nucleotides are TGTGCCACCTCAGAGTACTACGAGCAGTACTTC.

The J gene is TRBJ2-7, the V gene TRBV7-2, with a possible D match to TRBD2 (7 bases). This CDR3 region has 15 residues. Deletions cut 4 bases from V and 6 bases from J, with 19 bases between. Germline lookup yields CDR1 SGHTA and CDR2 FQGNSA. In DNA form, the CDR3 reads TGTGCCAGCAGCTCGACAAGGGGGGGTGGAGGCGAGCAGTACTTC. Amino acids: CASSSTRGGGGEQYF.

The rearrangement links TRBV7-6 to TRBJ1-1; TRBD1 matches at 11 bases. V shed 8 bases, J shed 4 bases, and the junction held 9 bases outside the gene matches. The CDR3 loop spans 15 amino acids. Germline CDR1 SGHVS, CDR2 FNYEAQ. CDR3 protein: CASSNQGQGGTEAFF. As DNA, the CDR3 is TGTGCCAGCTCGAACCAGGGACAGGGGGGCACTGAAGCTTTCTTT.

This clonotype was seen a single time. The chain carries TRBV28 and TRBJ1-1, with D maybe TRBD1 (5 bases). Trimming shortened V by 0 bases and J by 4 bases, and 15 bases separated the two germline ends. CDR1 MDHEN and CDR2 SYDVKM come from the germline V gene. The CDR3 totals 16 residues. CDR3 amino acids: CASSLWGGNVGTEAFF. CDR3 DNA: TGTGCCAGCAGTTTATGGGGGGGAAACGTTGGCACTGAAGCTTTCTTT.

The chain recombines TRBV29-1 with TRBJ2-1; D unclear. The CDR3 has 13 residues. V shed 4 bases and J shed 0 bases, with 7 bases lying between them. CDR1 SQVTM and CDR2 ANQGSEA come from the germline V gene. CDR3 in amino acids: CSVGQASYNEQFF. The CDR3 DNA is TGCAGCGTTGGGCAGGCCTCCTACAATGAGCAGTTCTTC.

CDR3 in DNA: TGTGCCAGCAGTGGGACTAGCGGGGGGGCGGAAGAGACCCAGTACTTC. Amino acids: CASSGTSGGAEETQYF. The rearrangement uses TRBV2 and TRBJ2-5, with TRBD2 matching over 15 bases. There are 16 residues in the CDR3. The V gene's germline CDR1 is SNHLY and CDR2 FYNNEI. J lost 3 bases, V lost 4 bases, and 3 bases had no gene match.

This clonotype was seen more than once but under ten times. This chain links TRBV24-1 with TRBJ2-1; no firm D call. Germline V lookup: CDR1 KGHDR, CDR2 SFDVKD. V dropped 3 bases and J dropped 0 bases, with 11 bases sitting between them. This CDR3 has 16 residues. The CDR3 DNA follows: TGTGCCACCAGTGATGGCTTGAAACGCTCCTACAATGAGCAGTTCTTC. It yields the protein CATSDGLKRSYNEQFF.